The 15 T cell receptor beta chains presented below share a single source sample, sequenced in a study of blood T cell repertoires in COVID-19. Generated by immunoSEQ multiplex PCR, the TCRdb table keeps only in-frame clones and is missing some. The sample holds more than 300,000 clones, 90% seen once. Input material: PBMCs or T cells enriched from blood (not recorded which). The receptor source for this set is a woman aged 30 to 39 who had been exposed to COVID-19.

The chain links TRBV19 to TRBJ2-7; 8 bases align to TRBD2. Trimming cost V 6 bases and J 6 bases; bases outside gene matches: 10. Germline lookup yields CDR1 LNHDA and CDR2 SQIVND (reference sequence). The CDR3 contains 14 residues. DNA for the CDR3: TGTGCCAGTAGAGAACCGGGACTAGATTCCGAGCAGTACTTC. It specifies CASREPGLDSEQYF.

The chain couples TRBV7-6 to TRBJ1-1, with D possibly matching TRBD1 (6 bases). The CDR3 spans 16 residues. Germline CDR1 and CDR2: SGHVS and FNYEAQ. Trimming took off 4 bases at V and 4 bases at J, with 19 bases between the two ends. CDR3 residues: CASSWGGVTGRTEAFF. DNA for the CDR3: TGTGCCAGCAGCTGGGGGGGGGTCACAGGGCGCACTGAAGCTTTCTTT.

In DNA, the CDR3 is TGTGCCAGCAGTTACTACCGGACAGGGAATGGGGAGACCCAGTACTTC. This encodes CASSYYRTGNGETQYF. The V gene is TRBV6-6, the J gene TRBJ2-5; TRBD1 agrees at 8 bases. The junction had 9 bases not matched to a gene; V was cut back by 1 base and J by 5 bases. Germline V gene sequence: CDR1 MNHNY, CDR2 SVGAGI (reference sequence). The CDR3 runs to 16 residues.

The J gene is TRBJ2-3, the V gene TRBV7-2; TRBD2 matches 10 bases. The CDR3 has 16 residues. Germline assignment: CDR1 SGHTA and CDR2 FQGNSA. The J segment lost 1 base and the V segment lost 5 bases, leaving 6 bases of the junction unmatched. Here the CDR3 reads CASSDGGLARTDTQYF. The CDR3 DNA follows: TGTGCCAGCAGCGACGGGGGACTAGCGCGCACAGATACGCAGTATTTT. Drawing the rest from reference TRBV7-2 and TRBJ2-3, the complete variable domain is GAGVSQSPSNKVTEKGKDVELRCDPISGHTALYWYRQSLGQGLEFLIYFQGNSAPDKSGLPSDRFSAERTGGSVSTLTIQRTQQEDSAVYLCASSDGGLARTDTQYFGPGTRLTVL.

This chain uses TRBV10-3 with TRBJ2-3, with 8 bases fitting TRBD1. Germline loops: CDR1 ENHRY, CDR2 SYGVKD. V lost 4 bases to trimming and J lost 6 bases; unmatched junction nucleotides: 3. The CDR3 is 13 amino acids. The CDR3 coding sequence is TGTGCCATCAGTGGACAGGGGACCGATACGCAGTATTTT. It specifies CAISGQGTDTQYF.

The chain carries TRBV7-8 and TRBJ1-2, with D maybe TRBD1 (6 bases). The germline CDR1 and CDR2 sequences are SGHVS and FQNEAQ. The ends were cut back, 2 bases at V and 0 bases at J, with 13 bases in the middle. There are 16 residues in the CDR3. The chain's CDR3 is CASSLSGTRTNYGYTF. The CDR3 bases are TGTGCCAGCAGCTTAAGCGGGACAAGGACTAACTATGGCTACACCTTC. Together with reference TRBV7-8 and TRBJ1-2, the CDR3 gives the full variable domain: GAGVSQSPRYKVAKRGQDVALRCDPISGHVSLFWYQQALGQGPEFLTYFQNEAQLDKSGLPSDRFFAERPEGSVSTLKIQRTQQEDSAVYLCASSLSGTRTNYGYTFGSGTRLTVV.

V gene TRBV3-1 (or the pseudogene TRBV3-2) combines with J gene TRBJ1-1, with a tentative D call TRBD1 (5 bases). The CDR3 has 16 amino acids. CDR1 LGHDT and CDR2 YNNKEL come from the germline V gene (reference sequence). Trimming left V 0 bases short and J 7 bases short, with 18 bases between. The CDR3 DNA reads as TGTGCCAGCAGCCAAGACCTTACTCGTGGGGCGCGTGAAGCTTTCTTT. Residues: CASSQDLTRGAREAFF.

The chain carries TRBV7-9 and TRBJ1-3; tentative D call: TRBD1 (6 bases). The CDR3 extends over 17 amino acids. With 5 bases removed from V and 1 base from J, the gap between germline ends came to 18 bases. CDR1 and CDR2 from the germline V gene are SEHNR and FQNEAQ (reference sequence). CDR3 residues: CASSPSGRGESGNTIYF. The CDR3 DNA is TGTGCCAGCAGCCCCAGTGGCAGGGGAGAGTCTGGAAACACCATATATTTT. Using reference TRBV7-9 and TRBJ1-3 for the parts outside the CDR3, the full variable domain is DTGVSQNPRHKITKRGQNVTFRCDPISEHNRLYWYRQTLGQGPEFLTYFQNEAQLEKSRLLSDRFSAERPKGSFSTLEIQRTEQGDSAMYLCASSPSGRGESGNTIYFGEGSWLTVV.

The chain recombines TRBV10-3 with TRBJ1-1, with TRBD1 matching over 7 bases. The CDR3 runs 15 residues. Germline V gene lookup returns CDR1 ENHRY and CDR2 SYGVKD. Trimming at V came to 8 bases and at J to 1 base, leaving 10 bases not matched to a gene. Written as DNA, the CDR3 is TGTGCCATCGGGTCTCGACAGGGTTCGAACACTGAAGCTTTCTTT. Protein product: CAIGSRQGSNTEAFF.

The chain recombines TRBV28 with TRBJ1-6; possibly TRBD1 for D (5 bases). Germline V lookup: CDR1 MDHEN, CDR2 SYDVKM. The CDR3 has 16 residues. V was clipped by 7 bases and J by 7 bases, with 20 bases between them. The DNA for the CDR3 is TGTGCCAGCACCGAAAGCCCACGGGGGGGAAATTCACCCCTCCACTTT. It encodes CASTESPRGGNSPLHF.

The chain is built from TRBV6-5 and TRBJ1-2, with 8 bases matching TRBD1. The V gene's germline CDR1 is MNHEY and CDR2 SVGAGI. There are 14 residues in the CDR3. V trimming: 1 base; J trimming: 8 bases; junction bases outside the gene matches: 6. CDR3: CASSYLGTGAGYTF. Here the CDR3 DNA reads TGTGCCAGCAGTTACTTGGGGACAGGAGCGGGCTACACCTTC.

The V call is TRBV19, the J call TRBJ2-1, with 7 bases aligning to TRBD2. The CDR3 spans 19 residues. V gave up 0 bases and J gave up 0 bases; unmatched junction bases: 11. Germline V gene sequence: CDR1 LNHDA, CDR2 SQIVND (reference sequence). CDR3 bases: TGTGCCAGTAGTATAGATCTTTCGGGGGGACCGAGCTCCTACAATGAGCAGTTCTTC. Translated, it gives CASSIDLSGGPSSYNEQFF.

The chain recombines TRBV10-2 with TRBJ2-7, with TRBD2 identical over 8 bases. CDR3 length: 13 amino acids. J lost 3 bases, V lost 7 bases, and 5 bases had no gene match. Germline V gene data show CDR1 as WSHSY and CDR2 as SAAADI. Here the CDR3 reads CASKAGVNYEQYF. CDR3 nucleotides: TGCGCCAGCAAAGCGGGGGTAAACTACGAGCAGTACTTC.

The J gene is TRBJ2-3, the V gene TRBV5-1; D is possibly TRBD1 (6 bases). CDR3 size: 13 residues. Germline assignment: CDR1 SGHRS and CDR2 YFSETQ. CDR3 sequence: CASAGDRGYTQYF. The CDR3 DNA is TGCGCTTCGGCAGGGGACCGGGGATATACGCAGTATTTT. The variable domain in full, with the rest retrieved from reference TRBV5-1 and TRBJ2-3, is KAGVTQTPRYLIKTRGQQVTLSCSPISGHRSVSWYQQTPGQGLQFLFEYFSETQRNKGNFPGRFSGRQFSNSRSEMNVSTLELGDSALYLCASAGDRGYTQYFGPGTRLTVL.

The chain is built from TRBV30 and TRBJ1-6; D gene uncertain. Trimming cost V 3 bases and J 10 bases, with 10 bases left between them. The germline CDR1 and CDR2 sequences are GTSNPN and SVGIG (reference sequence). The CDR3 runs to 12 residues. CDR3 sequence (DNA): TGTGCCTGGAGATGGCCTTTATCACCCCTCCACTTT. Its protein is CAWRWPLSPLHF. Full variable domain (rest looked up from reference TRBV30 and TRBJ1-6): SQTIHQWPATLVQPVGSPLSLECTVEGTSNPNLYWYRQAAGRGLQLLFYSVGIGQISSEVPQNLSASRPQDRQFILSSKKLLLSDSGFYLCAWRWPLSPLHFGNGTRLTVT.